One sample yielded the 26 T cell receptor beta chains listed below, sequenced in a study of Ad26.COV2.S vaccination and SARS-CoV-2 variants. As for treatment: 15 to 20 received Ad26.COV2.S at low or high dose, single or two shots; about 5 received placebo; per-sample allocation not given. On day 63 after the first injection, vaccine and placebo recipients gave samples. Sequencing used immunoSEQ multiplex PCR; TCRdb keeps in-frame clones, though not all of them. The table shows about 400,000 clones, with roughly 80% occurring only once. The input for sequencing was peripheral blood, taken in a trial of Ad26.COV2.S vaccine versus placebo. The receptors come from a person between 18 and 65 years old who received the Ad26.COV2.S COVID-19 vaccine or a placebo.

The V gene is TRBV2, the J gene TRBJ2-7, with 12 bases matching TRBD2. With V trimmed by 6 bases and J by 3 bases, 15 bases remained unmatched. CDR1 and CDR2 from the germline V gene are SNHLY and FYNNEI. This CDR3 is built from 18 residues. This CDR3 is CASRGTGLAGPRGYEQYF. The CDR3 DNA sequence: TGTGCCAGCAGGGGCACGGGACTAGCGGGTCCTCGGGGCTACGAGCAGTACTTC.

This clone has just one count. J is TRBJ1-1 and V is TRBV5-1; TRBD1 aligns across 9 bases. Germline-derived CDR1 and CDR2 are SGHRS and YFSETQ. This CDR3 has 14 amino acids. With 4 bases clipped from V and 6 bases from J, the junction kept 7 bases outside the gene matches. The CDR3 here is CASSPGQGGAEAFF. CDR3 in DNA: TGCGCCAGCAGCCCGGGACAGGGAGGCGCTGAAGCTTTCTTT.

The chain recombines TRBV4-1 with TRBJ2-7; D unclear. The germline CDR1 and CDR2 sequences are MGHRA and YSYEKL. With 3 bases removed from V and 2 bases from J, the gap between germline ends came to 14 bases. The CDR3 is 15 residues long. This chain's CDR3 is CASSQLHLTPYEQYF. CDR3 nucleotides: TGCGCCAGCAGCCAGTTGCATTTGACTCCCTACGAGCAGTACTTC.

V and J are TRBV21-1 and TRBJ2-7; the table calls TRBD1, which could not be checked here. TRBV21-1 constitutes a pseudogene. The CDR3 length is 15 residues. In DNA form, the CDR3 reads TGTGCCAGCAGCAAGCAGGGGATGGTCCCCTACGAGCAGTACTTC. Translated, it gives CASSKQGMVPYEQYF.

In DNA form, the CDR3 reads TGCGCCAGCAGCTTGGTTAGCGGGAGTAGGGATGAGCAGTTCTTC. Its translation: CASSLVSGSRDEQFF. The rearrangement joins TRBV5-1 to TRBJ2-1; 9 nucleotides agree with TRBD2. Per germline, CDR1 SGHRS and CDR2 YFSETQ. With 0 bases clipped from V and 8 bases from J, the junction kept 6 bases outside the gene matches. CDR3 length: 15 amino acids.

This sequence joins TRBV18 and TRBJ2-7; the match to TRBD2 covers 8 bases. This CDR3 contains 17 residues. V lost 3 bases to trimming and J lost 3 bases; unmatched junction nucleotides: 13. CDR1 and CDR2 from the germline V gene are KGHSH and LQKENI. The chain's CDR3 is CASSPNQFGTSLYEQYF. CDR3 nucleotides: TGTGCCAGCTCACCGAACCAATTTGGGACTAGTCTCTACGAGCAGTACTTC.

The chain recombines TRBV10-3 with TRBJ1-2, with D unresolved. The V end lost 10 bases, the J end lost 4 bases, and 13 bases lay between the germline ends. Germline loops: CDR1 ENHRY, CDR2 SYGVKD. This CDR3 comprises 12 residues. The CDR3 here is CATFALRYGYTF. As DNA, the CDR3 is TGTGCCACCTTCGCCTTGCGCTATGGCTACACCTTC.

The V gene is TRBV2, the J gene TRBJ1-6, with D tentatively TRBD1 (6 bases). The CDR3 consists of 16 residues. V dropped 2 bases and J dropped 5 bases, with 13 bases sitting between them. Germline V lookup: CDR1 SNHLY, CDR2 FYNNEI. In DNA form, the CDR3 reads TGTGCCAGCAGTGAAATGGGGGGCGCCGATAATTCACCCCTCCACTTT. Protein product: CASSEMGGADNSPLHF. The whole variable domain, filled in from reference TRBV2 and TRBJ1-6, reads EPEVTQTPSHQVTQMGQEVILRCVPISNHLYFYWYRQILGQKVEFLVSFYNNEISEKSEIFDDQFSVERPDGSNFTLKIRSTKLEDSAMYFCASSEMGGADNSPLHFGNGTRLTVT.

CDR3 in DNA: TGTGCCAGCAGCAGAGGGTCGGACACTGAAGCTTTCTTT. This gives the protein CASSRGSDTEAFF. The genes are TRBV9 and TRBJ1-1, with D unresolved. V was shortened by 4 bases and J by 3 bases, with 10 bases between the two germline ends. The germline V gene has CDR1 SGDLS and CDR2 YYNGEE. The CDR3 consists of 13 residues. Based on the CDR3 plus reference TRBV9 and TRBJ1-1, the full variable domain is DSGVTQTPKHLITATGQRVTLRCSPRSGDLSVYWYQQSLDQGLQFLIQYYNGEERAKGNILERFSAQQFPDLHSELNLSSLELGDSALYFCASSRGSDTEAFFGQGTRLTVV.

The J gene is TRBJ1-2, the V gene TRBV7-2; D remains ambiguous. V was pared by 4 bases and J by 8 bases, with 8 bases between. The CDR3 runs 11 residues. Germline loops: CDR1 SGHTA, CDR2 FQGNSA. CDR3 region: CASSWFHGYTF. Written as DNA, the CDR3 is TGTGCCAGCAGCTGGTTCCACGGCTACACCTTC.

The CDR3 reads CASSPSNSEQYF. The CDR3 DNA sequence: TGTGCCAGCAGCCCTTCTAACTCCGAGCAGTACTTC. V is TRBV16 and J is TRBJ2-7; D call uncertain. The CDR3 loop spans 12 amino acids. Germline-derived CDR1 and CDR2 are KGHSY and FQNENV. V dropped 4 bases and J dropped 6 bases, with 10 bases sitting between them.

CDR3 loop: CASSLANGAKGQPQHF. For the CDR3, the DNA is TGTGCCAGCAGCTTGGCCAACGGGGCTAAGGGGCAGCCCCAGCATTTT. This rearrangement joins TRBV5-6 to TRBJ1-5; D perhaps matches TRBD1 (5 bases). Between the trimmed V and J ends, which lost 0 bases and 7 bases, there was a span of 17 bases. Germline CDR1 and CDR2: SGHDT and YYEEEE. The CDR3 contains 16 residues.

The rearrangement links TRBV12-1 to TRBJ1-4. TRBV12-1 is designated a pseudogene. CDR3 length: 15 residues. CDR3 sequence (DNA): TGTGCCAGCACCCAAGGGGGGATGAAGGGCGAAAAACTGTTTTTT. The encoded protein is CASTQGGMKGEKLFF.

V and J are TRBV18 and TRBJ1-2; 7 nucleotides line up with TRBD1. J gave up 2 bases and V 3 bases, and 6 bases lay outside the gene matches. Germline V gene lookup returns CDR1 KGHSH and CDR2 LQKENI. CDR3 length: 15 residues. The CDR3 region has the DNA TGTGCCAGCTCACCGGAGAGGGGGCCGAACTATGGCTACACCTTC. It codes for CASSPERGPNYGYTF. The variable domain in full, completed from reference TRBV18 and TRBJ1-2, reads NAGVMQNPRHLVRRRGQEARLRCSPMKGHSHVYWYRQLPEEGLKFMVYLQKENIIDESGMPKERFSAEFPKEGPSILRIQQVVRGDSAAYFCASSPERGPNYGYTFGSGTRLTVV.

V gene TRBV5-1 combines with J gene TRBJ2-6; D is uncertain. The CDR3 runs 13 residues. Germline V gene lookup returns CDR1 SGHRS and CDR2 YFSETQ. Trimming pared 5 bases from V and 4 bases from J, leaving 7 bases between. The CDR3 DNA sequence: TGCGCCAGCAGGGGGTACGGGGCCAACGTCCTGACTTTC. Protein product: CASRGYGANVLTF.

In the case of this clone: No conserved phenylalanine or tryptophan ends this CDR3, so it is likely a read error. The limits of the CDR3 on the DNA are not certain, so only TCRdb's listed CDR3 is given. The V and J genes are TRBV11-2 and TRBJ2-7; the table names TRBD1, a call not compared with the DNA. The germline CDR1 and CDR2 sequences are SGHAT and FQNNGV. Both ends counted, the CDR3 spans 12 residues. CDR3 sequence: CASSLGWDRVSL.

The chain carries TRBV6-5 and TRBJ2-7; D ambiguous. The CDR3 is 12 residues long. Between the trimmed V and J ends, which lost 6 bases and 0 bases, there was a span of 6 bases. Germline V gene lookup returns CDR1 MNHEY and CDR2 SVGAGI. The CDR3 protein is CASRRTSYEQYF. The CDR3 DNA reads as TGTGCCAGCAGGCGCACCTCCTACGAGCAGTACTTC.

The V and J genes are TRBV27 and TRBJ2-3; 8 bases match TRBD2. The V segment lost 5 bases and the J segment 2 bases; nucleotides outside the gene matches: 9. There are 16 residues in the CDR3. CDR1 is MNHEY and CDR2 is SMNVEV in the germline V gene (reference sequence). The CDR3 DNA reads TGTGCCAGCAGTGCATCCGGGACTAGATCCACAGATACGCAGTATTTT. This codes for CASSASGTRSTDTQYF.

In DNA form, the CDR3 reads TGTGCCTGGAATGCTGGGGTCGAGCAGTACTTC. Translating gives CAWNAGVEQYF. The J gene is TRBJ2-7, the V gene TRBV30; D is undetermined. Trimming shortened V by 4 bases and J by 6 bases, and 10 bases separated the two germline ends. The CDR3 is 11 amino acids. Germline assignment: CDR1 GTSNPN and CDR2 SVGIG (reference sequence).

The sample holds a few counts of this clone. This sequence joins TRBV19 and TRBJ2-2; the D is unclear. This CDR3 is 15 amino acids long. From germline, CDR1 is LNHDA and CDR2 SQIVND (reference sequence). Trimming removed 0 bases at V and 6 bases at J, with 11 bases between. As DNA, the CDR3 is TGTGCCAGTAGTATAGATCACAGCTATTCCGGGGAGCTGTTTTTT. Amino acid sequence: CASSIDHSYSGELFF.

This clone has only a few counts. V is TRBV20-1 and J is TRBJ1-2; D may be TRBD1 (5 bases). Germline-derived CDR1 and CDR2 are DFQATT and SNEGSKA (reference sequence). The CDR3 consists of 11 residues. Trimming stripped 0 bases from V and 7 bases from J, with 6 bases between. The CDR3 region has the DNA TGCAGTGCTAGAGATCAGGGTGGCTACACCTTC. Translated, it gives CSARDQGGYTF.

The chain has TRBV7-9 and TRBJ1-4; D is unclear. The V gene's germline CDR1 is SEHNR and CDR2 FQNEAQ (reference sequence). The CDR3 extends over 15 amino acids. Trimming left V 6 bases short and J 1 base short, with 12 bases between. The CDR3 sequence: CASRSNWGTNEKLFF. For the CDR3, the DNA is TGTGCCAGCAGATCGAACTGGGGAACTAATGAAAAACTGTTTTTT.

DNA for the CDR3: TGTGCCAGCAGTTACTCTCTCCCTAGCGGAAACTACAATGAGCAGTTCTTC. Translation gives CASSYSLPSGNYNEQFF. This chain connects TRBV6-2 or TRBV6-3 to TRBJ2-1; 7 nucleotides line up with TRBD2. The trim removed 0 bases at V and 3 bases at J, leaving 8 bases unmatched. Germline CDR1 reads MNHEY; CDR2 reads SVGEGT. The CDR3 is made up of 17 amino acids.

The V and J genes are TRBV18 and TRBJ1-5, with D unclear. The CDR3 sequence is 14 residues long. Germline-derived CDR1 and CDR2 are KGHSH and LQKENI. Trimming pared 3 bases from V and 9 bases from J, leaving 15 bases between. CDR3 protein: CASSPERTKRPQHF. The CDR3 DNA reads TGTGCCAGCTCACCCGAACGGACGAAGCGGCCCCAGCATTTT.

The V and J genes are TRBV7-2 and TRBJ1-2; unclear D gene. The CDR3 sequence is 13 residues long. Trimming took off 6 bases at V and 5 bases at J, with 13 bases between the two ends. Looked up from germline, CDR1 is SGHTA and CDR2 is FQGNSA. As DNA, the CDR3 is TGTGCCAGCAGTCCCGACTCTTTTTATGGCTACACCTTC. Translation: CASSPDSFYGYTF.

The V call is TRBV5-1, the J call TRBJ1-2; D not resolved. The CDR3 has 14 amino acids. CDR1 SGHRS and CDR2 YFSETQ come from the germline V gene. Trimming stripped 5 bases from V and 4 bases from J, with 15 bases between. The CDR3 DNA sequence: TGCGCCAGCAGTCGGGGTGGGGAAGGCTATGGCTACACCTTC. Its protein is CASSRGGEGYGYTF.